Included here is one T cell receptor (beta chain) sequence, with context. Deletions cut 2 bases from V and 2 bases from J, with 7 bases between. CDR1 is MNHEY, CDR2 SVGAGI, per germline. This CDR3 region has 14 residues. The data stem from a study of shared clonotypes between healthy human individuals. Data came from immunoSEQ multiplex PCR; TCRdb stores just in-frame clones and leaves some out. This table holds 1.5 million to 2.5 million clones, over 85% found once. Positively selected for CCR7, the CD45RO-negative cells used as naive CD8 cells excluded terminally differentiated effector memory CD45RA+ cells.

This receptor was identified in a man aged 18-30 years in good health. This chain uses TRBV6-5 with TRBJ2-1; the D is unclear. The specimen was naive CD8+ T cells sorted from blood. CDR3 bases: TGTGCCAGCAGTTACCACTTAGCCTACAATGAGCAGTTCTTC. Its translation: CASSYHLAYNEQFF.